One and the same sample provided the 24 T cell receptor beta chains below, sequenced in a study of tumor-infiltrating lymphocytes in localized non-small cell lung cancer. Repertoires were generated with immunoSEQ multiplex PCR, while TCRdb's copy carries only in-frame clones and drops some. This sample carries 5,000 to 6,500 clones, approximately 64% of them seen once, and the ten largest clones take around 15%. Sequencing input: uninvolved lung tissue not adjacent to the tumor. These receptors came from a human donor with non-small cell lung cancer.

The chain uses TRBV27 and TRBJ2-1; D remains unclear. Trimming removed 3 bases from V and 3 bases from J, with 6 bases in between. CDR3 length: 13 amino acids. Looked up from germline, CDR1 is MNHEY and CDR2 is SMNVEV (reference sequence). In DNA form, the CDR3 reads TGTGCCAGCAGTTTCACTGTCTACAATGAGCAGTTCTTC. Residues: CASSFTVYNEQFF.

The chain has TRBV9 and TRBJ2-7; 9 bases fit TRBD1. V lost 0 bases to trimming and J lost 1 base; unmatched junction nucleotides: 8. Germline-derived CDR1 and CDR2 are SGDLS and YYNGEE. The CDR3 totals 17 residues. This CDR3 reads CASSVDSGQGSSYEQYF. CDR3 bases: TGTGCCAGCAGCGTAGACAGTGGACAGGGGAGTTCCTACGAGCAGTACTTC.

By share of the sample, this clone is medium-sized. The chain links TRBV6-1 to TRBJ1-1; perhaps TRBD1 as D (5 bases). Germline V CDR1 and CDR2: MNHNS, SASEGT. This CDR3 is built from 13 residues. Trimming removed 2 bases at V and 5 bases at J, with 9 bases between. The CDR3 DNA reads TGTGCCAGCAGTGAAAGGGGTGAGACTGAAGCTTTCTTT. Its translation is CASSERGETEAFF.

This clone was counted only a few times. The genes are TRBV28 and TRBJ2-7; the match to TRBD2 covers 10 bases. The CDR3 spans 13 residues. Trimming took 6 bases from V and 3 from J; bases not matched to a gene: 2. Germline CDR1 MDHEN, CDR2 SYDVKM. The CDR3 here is CASRLAGLYEQYF. The DNA of the CDR3 is TGTGCCAGCAGACTAGCGGGACTCTACGAGCAGTACTTC.

For the CDR3, the DNA is TGTGCCAGCAGTCCGACTAGCGGGAGTGCAGATACGCAGTATTTT. It translates to CASSPTSGSADTQYF. V is TRBV6-5 and J is TRBJ2-3, with 12 nucleotides matching TRBD2. Per the germline V gene, CDR1 is MNHEY and CDR2 is SVGAGI. Trimming at V came to 5 bases and at J to 4 bases, leaving 4 bases not matched to a gene. This CDR3 has 15 residues.

This clone appeared a single time. The gene calls are TRBV9 and TRBJ2-7; 7 nucleotides agree with TRBD1. The CDR3 is 13 residues long. Per germline, CDR1 SGDLS and CDR2 YYNGEE. The J segment lost 3 bases and the V segment lost 3 bases, leaving 3 bases of the junction unmatched. DNA for the CDR3: TGTGCCAGCAGCGCCGGACAGGACTACGAGCAGTACTTC. It is translated as CASSAGQDYEQYF.

This clone appeared a few times. The CDR3 is CASSLAFSGEQFF. Here the CDR3 DNA reads TGCGCCAGCAGCTTGGCCTTTTCGGGTGAGCAGTTCTTC. The chain links TRBV5-1 to TRBJ2-1; D not resolved. Trimming took off 0 bases at V and 9 bases at J, with 10 bases between the two ends. CDR3 length equals 13 residues. Looked up from germline, CDR1 is SGHRS and CDR2 is YFSETQ.

Relative to its sample, this clone is medium-sized. CDR3 sequence: CASSQEDARKINEKLFF. The DNA for the CDR3 is TGCGCCAGCAGCCAAGAGGACGCCAGAAAGATTAATGAAAAACTGTTTTTT. The chain combines TRBV4-1 with TRBJ1-4; no definite D call. Trimming pared 0 bases from V and 4 bases from J, leaving 15 bases between. CDR1 is MGHRA, CDR2 YSYEKL, per germline. The CDR3 sequence is 17 residues long.

By proportion, this clone is large. The J gene is TRBJ2-3, the V gene TRBV28, with 7 bases fitting TRBD1. The junction had 7 bases not matched to a gene; V was cut back by 4 bases and J by 3 bases. The V gene's germline CDR1 is MDHEN and CDR2 SYDVKM. CDR3 length: 15 amino acids. In nucleotides, the CDR3 is TGTGCCAGCAGTTCTCCGGGACAGCCAACAGATACGCAGTATTTT. Translating it yields CASSSPGQPTDTQYF.

This chain links TRBV19 with TRBJ2-2; 8 nucleotides agree with TRBD2. V dropped 7 bases and J dropped 0; count of bases not matched to a gene: 10. CDR3 length: 17 residues. Germline V gene lookup returns CDR1 LNHDA and CDR2 SQIVND (reference sequence). CDR3 DNA: TGTGCCAGTATGGGCGGACTAGCCCTTACGAACACCGGGGAGCTGTTTTTT. Its protein product is CASMGGLALTNTGELFF.

CDR3 DNA sequence: TGTGCCAGCAGCTTTTCGGCTAGCGTCTACGAGCAGTACTTC. This gives the protein CASSFSASVYEQYF. The chain links TRBV5-4 to TRBJ2-7; TRBD2 is a possible D gene (6 bases). The CDR3 sequence is 14 residues long. Germline V gives CDR1 SGHNT, CDR2 YYREEE (reference sequence). The ends were cut back, 2 bases at V and 3 bases at J, with 12 bases in the middle.

This clone was recorded a few times. The V call is TRBV19, the J call TRBJ1-5, with D maybe TRBD1 (6 bases). The CDR3 spans 15 residues. Trimming pared 5 bases from V and 3 bases from J, leaving 14 bases between. Germline CDR1 and CDR2: LNHDA and SQIVND (reference sequence). Written as DNA, the CDR3 is TGTGCCAGTAGTCCTGGGGGGGGCAACAATCAGCCCCAGCATTTT. Amino acid sequence: CASSPGGGNNQPQHF.

The chain combines TRBV6-5 with TRBJ2-7, with D perhaps matching TRBD1 or TRBD2 (5 bases each). V shed 7 bases and J shed 5 bases, with 15 bases lying between them. Germline values: CDR1 MNHEY, CDR2 SVGAGI. This CDR3 spans 13 amino acids. CDR3 nucleotides: TGTGCCAGCACCCGGGGCCGTTTCCACGAGCAGTACTTC. This sequence encodes CASTRGRFHEQYF.

The chain combines TRBV2 with TRBJ2-7; no clear D. Germline lookup yields CDR1 SNHLY and CDR2 FYNNEI. This CDR3 has 14 residues. Trimming removed 1 base from V and 2 bases from J, with 9 bases in between. CDR3 sequence reads: CASSEGLIPYEQYF. CDR3 in DNA: TGTGCCAGCAGTGAAGGGCTGATCCCCTACGAGCAGTACTTC. Full variable domain (rest looked up from reference TRBV2 and TRBJ2-7): EPEVTQTPSHQVTQMGQEVILRCVPISNHLYFYWYRQILGQKVEFLVSFYNNEISEKSEIFDDQFSVERPDGSNFTLKIRSTKLEDSAMYFCASSEGLIPYEQYFGPGTRLTVT.

The chain couples TRBV27 to TRBJ2-5, with D possibly being TRBD1 or TRBD2 (5 bases each). Near its end, the DNA agrees better with TRBJ2-7, so the J call may be wrong. The germline CDR1 and CDR2 sequences are MNHEY and SMNVEV (reference sequence). This CDR3 comprises 13 residues. The CDR3 DNA follows: TGTGCCAGCAGTTTGACGGGACCCAACGAGCAGTACTTC. This sequence encodes CASSLTGPNEQYF.

This sequence joins TRBV29-1 and TRBJ1-2, with D perhaps matching TRBD1 (6 bases). CDR1 and CDR2 (germline): SQVTM, ANQGSEA. V was trimmed by 3 bases and J by 2 bases, leaving 7 bases between them. The CDR3 consists of 12 residues. CDR3 sequence reads: CSVDRGNYGYTF. The CDR3 DNA follows: TGCAGCGTTGATAGGGGGAACTATGGCTACACCTTC.

By frequency in the sample, this clone is large. The genes are TRBV27 and TRBJ2-7, with TRBD1 matching 7 bases. Germline values: CDR1 MNHEY, CDR2 SMNVEV (reference sequence). The V and J ends lost 6 bases and 1 base, in that order; junction bases with no gene match: 9. This CDR3 is 15 amino acids long. CDR3 nucleotides: TGTGCCAGCAGATCGGGACAGAGGGCATCCTACGAGCAGTACTTC. It encodes CASRSGQRASYEQYF.

The chain uses TRBV1 and TRBJ2-6; TRBD1 reflects the table's D call only, with no check against the DNA. TRBV1 constitutes a pseudogene. The CDR3 sequence is 17 residues long. In DNA form, the CDR3 reads TGCACCAGCAGCTTGGTCAGTGCACAAAGTCGGGCCAACGTCCTGACTTTC. Translation gives CTSSLVSAQSRANVLTF.

The table lists this clone with a few counts. The chain has TRBV29-1 and TRBJ2-3; 7 nucleotides align to TRBD1. The length of the CDR3 is 14 residues. J lost 2 bases, V lost 5 bases, and 7 bases had no gene match. Germline V gene data show CDR1 as SQVTM and CDR2 as ANQGSEA. CDR3 amino acids: CSVLFRGSTDTQYF. The CDR3 DNA reads TGCAGCGTTCTATTCAGGGGGTCCACAGATACGCAGTATTTT.

The rearrangement joins TRBV27 to TRBJ2-1, with TRBD2 matching 11 bases. The V gene's germline CDR1 is MNHEY and CDR2 SMNVEV (reference sequence). There are 13 residues in the CDR3. Germline trimming cut 7 bases from V and 8 bases from J; bases unmatched to any gene: 4. The chain's CDR3 is CASTLLAGDEQFF. Here the CDR3 DNA reads TGTGCCAGCACGTTACTAGCGGGAGATGAGCAGTTCTTC.

This chain joins TRBV30 and TRBJ1-5; D is possibly TRBD1 (5 bases). Germline values: CDR1 GTSNPN, CDR2 SVGIG (reference sequence). Trimming left V 6 bases short and J 7 bases short, with 19 bases between. This CDR3 spans 14 amino acids. The CDR3 DNA follows: TGTGCCTGTTTGGCGCCGGGGGGAGAACAGCCCCAGCATTTT. Its protein is CACLAPGGEQPQHF.

This clone was found a few times. V and J are TRBV28 and TRBJ1-5; the match to TRBD1 covers 9 bases. V was pared by 5 bases and J by 0 bases, with 8 bases of the junction left unmatched. Germline V gene sequence: CDR1 MDHEN, CDR2 SYDVKM. The CDR3 has 17 residues. CDR3 protein: CASSPLGQGDSNQPQHF. Written as DNA, the CDR3 is TGTGCCAGCAGTCCTCTGGGACAGGGCGATAGCAATCAGCCCCAGCATTTT.

This CDR3 reads CAEEREGHNEQFF. CDR3 in DNA: TGTGCCGAGGAGCGGGAGGGTCACAATGAGCAGTTCTTC. V and J are TRBV30 and TRBJ2-1, with TRBD2 matching 10 bases. The V and J ends lost 8 bases and 5 bases, in that order; junction bases with no gene match: 6. Germline CDR1 GTSNPN, CDR2 SVGIG (reference sequence). This CDR3 has 13 amino acids.

V gene TRBV6-5 combines with J gene TRBJ2-3; D possibly corresponds to TRBD2 (5 bases). With 5 bases removed from V and 4 bases from J, the gap between germline ends came to 10 bases. The CDR3 consists of 13 residues. Germline V gene data show CDR1 as MNHEY and CDR2 as SVGAGI. This CDR3 reads CASSGSEADTQYF. The CDR3 bases are TGTGCCAGCAGTGGGAGTGAGGCAGATACGCAGTATTTT.